The 19 T cell receptor beta chains given below trace back to one sample, sequenced in a study of beta chain features in type 1 diabetes. Expressed TCRB transcripts were sequenced after all isolated RNA was converted to cDNA. Clones were read by immunoSEQ multiplex PCR, and TCRdb kept only the in-frame ones, dropping some. The sample holds about 410,000 clones; around 14% are singletons and the top ten take around 0.035%. The material sequenced was naive CD4+ T cells from blood. Receptors originate from a man aged 25 to 45 in good health.

In this sample, this clone turned up a few times. The rearrangement links TRBV30 to TRBJ1-3; 7 bases map to TRBD1. The CDR3 has 16 residues. Germline CDR1 reads GTSNPN; CDR2 reads SVGIG (reference sequence). J gave up 3 bases and V 7 bases, and 15 bases lay outside the gene matches. CDR3 residues: CASTATGTVGGNTIYF. As DNA, the CDR3 is TGTGCCTCTACCGCGACAGGGACGGTCGGTGGAAACACCATATATTTT.

This clone was seen more than once but under ten times. V is TRBV4-2 and J is TRBJ2-4; no firm D call. Trimming shortened V by 0 bases and J by 7 bases, and 16 bases separated the two germline ends. This CDR3 is 16 amino acids long. The germline CDR1 and CDR2 sequences are LGHNA and YNFKEQ. The CDR3 DNA is TGTGCCAGCAGCCAAGATGTGGCCGGCAATATGAACATTCAGTACTTC. It codes for CASSQDVAGNMNIQYF.

Concerning this clone itself: This sample includes further DNA sequences coding for the same CDR3. The chain employs TRBV20-1 and TRBJ2-5; D call uncertain. Per germline, CDR1 DFQATT and CDR2 SNEGSKA (reference sequence). The V and J ends lost 6 bases and 3 bases respectively, with 5 bases between them. The CDR3 contains 10 residues. The CDR3 DNA reads as TGCAGTGCCTTTAAAGAGACCCAGTACTTC. Its protein is CSAFKETQYF.

CDR3 DNA sequence: TGTGCCAGCAGCGACACGGTTAGGGATACGCAGTATTTT. Amino acid sequence: CASSDTVRDTQYF. The rearrangement joins TRBV9 to TRBJ2-3, with D unclear. This CDR3 is built from 13 residues. Germline loops: CDR1 SGDLS, CDR2 YYNGEE. The germline V and J ends were trimmed by 3 bases and 6 bases, with 11 bases remaining between them. Full variable domain (remainder filled in from reference TRBV9 and TRBJ2-3): DSGVTQTPKHLITATGQRVTLRCSPRSGDLSVYWYQQSLDQGLQFLIQYYNGEERAKGNILERFSAQQFPDLHSELNLSSLELGDSALYFCASSDTVRDTQYFGPGTRLTVL.

This clone has just a few counts. The chain employs TRBV2 and TRBJ2-1; 10 nucleotides agree with TRBD2. From germline, CDR1 is SNHLY and CDR2 FYNNEI. Trimming cost V 9 bases and J 3 bases; bases outside gene matches: 5. The CDR3 is 14 residues long. CDR3 residues: CASSSSGGYNEQFF. The CDR3 nucleotides are TGTGCCAGTTCTTCTAGCGGGGGCTACAATGAGCAGTTCTTC.

This clone was counted a few times. The rearrangement links TRBV5-1 to TRBJ2-3; 10 bases align to TRBD2. This CDR3 contains 20 residues. Losses at the gene ends were 0 bases for V and 1 base for J; bases not matched to a gene: 14. CDR1 and CDR2 from the germline V gene are SGHRS and YFSETQ. CDR3 nucleotides: TGCGCCAGCAGCTTGGATCGCGAAGCGGGGGGGCCTTTAGGCACAGATACGCAGTATTTT. As protein: CASSLDREAGGPLGTDTQYF.

The CDR3 here is CSVDHRHGGTEAFF. DNA of the CDR3: TGCAGCGTTGACCATCGACATGGTGGAACTGAAGCTTTCTTT. The chain has TRBV29-1 and TRBJ1-1, with D unresolved. The germline gives CDR1 SQVTM, CDR2 ANQGSEA. CDR3 length: 14 amino acids. V was cut by 3 bases and J by 5 bases, with 16 bases left in between.

The rearrangement joins TRBV7-9 to TRBJ2-1, with TRBD2 identical over 14 bases. CDR1 SEHNR and CDR2 FQNEAQ come from the germline V gene (reference sequence). The CDR3 extends over 16 amino acids. The J segment lost 4 bases and the V segment lost 5 bases, leaving 4 bases of the junction unmatched. CDR3: CASSQGLAGGYNEQFF. Written as DNA, the CDR3 is TGTGCCAGCAGCCAAGGACTAGCGGGGGGTTACAATGAGCAGTTCTTC.

The V and J genes are TRBV28 and TRBJ1-5; D not certain. The ends were cut back, 2 bases at V and 4 bases at J, with 6 bases in the middle. The CDR3 extends over 13 amino acids. Germline lookup yields CDR1 MDHEN and CDR2 SYDVKM. The CDR3 region has the DNA TGTGCCAGCAGTTTAAACAGAAATCAGCCCCAGCATTTT. Translation: CASSLNRNQPQHF. The whole variable domain, filled in from reference TRBV28 and TRBJ1-5, reads DVKVTQSSRYLVKRTGEKVFLECVQDMDHENMFWYRQDPGLGLRLIYFSYDVKMKEKGDIPEGYSVSREKKERFSLILESASTNQTSMYLCASSLNRNQPQHFGDGTRLSIL.

This clone has a handful of counts. The chain employs TRBV6-1 and TRBJ2-1, with 7 bases lining up with TRBD1. Germline trimming cut 6 bases from V and 0 bases from J; bases unmatched to any gene: 5. The CDR3 extends over 15 amino acids. The germline CDR1 and CDR2 sequences are MNHNS and SASEGT. The CDR3, as DNA: TGTGCCAGCAGCCGGGACAGCAGCTCCTACAATGAGCAGTTCTTC. Residues: CASSRDSSSYNEQFF.

This clone was detected a few times. V is TRBV7-9 and J is TRBJ1-6; unclear D gene. Trimming removed 5 bases from V and 15 bases from J, with 14 bases in between. The CDR3 spans 12 residues. In germline, CDR1 is SEHNR, CDR2 FQNEAQ (reference sequence). CDR3 DNA sequence: TGTGCCAGCAGCGGGAGAAGCCCCATCCTCCACTTT. It specifies CASSGRSPILHF.

The rearrangement uses TRBV5-6 and TRBJ2-1; tentatively, D is TRBD2 (5 bases). V dropped 5 bases and J dropped 5 bases, with 8 bases sitting between them. CDR1 and CDR2 (germline): SGHDT, YYEEEE. The CDR3 loop spans 12 amino acids. CDR3 bases: TGTGCCAGCAGATACGGGAACAATGAGCAGTTCTTC. Translating gives CASRYGNNEQFF.

This clone was counted between two and nine times. The sample holds other DNA sequences that translate to the same CDR3. This chain links TRBV9 with TRBJ1-1; a weak D match, TRBD1 (5 bases). The CDR3 totals 14 residues. Germline V CDR1 and CDR2: SGDLS, YYNGEE. V lost 0 bases to trimming and J lost 2 bases, with 8 bases between them. The CDR3 sequence is CASSVDGANTEAFF. The CDR3 region has the DNA TGTGCCAGCAGCGTAGACGGGGCTAACACTGAAGCTTTCTTT.

The V call is TRBV4-3, the J call TRBJ2-1; 7 nucleotides line up with TRBD1. The CDR3 length is 17 residues. CDR1 and CDR2 from the germline V gene are LGHNA and YSLEER. V was clipped by 3 bases and J by 5 bases; unmatched bases: 13. DNA of the CDR3: TGCGCCAGCAGCCATTACAGGGGTCGTAATACGAACAATGAGCAGTTCTTC. Translating it yields CASSHYRGRNTNNEQFF.

The genes are TRBV18 and TRBJ1-1; D unclear. The CDR3 loop spans 15 amino acids. The ends were cut back, 1 base at V and 5 bases at J, with 14 bases in the middle. Germline values: CDR1 KGHSH, CDR2 LQKENI. The DNA for the CDR3 is TGTGCCAGCTCACCACAGCAGGCCCCGAGGACTGAAGCTTTCTTT. This codes for CASSPQQAPRTEAFF.

Of note for this clone: One end of the junction varies from germline; a read error may be responsible. This chain uses TRBV29-1 with TRBJ2-6; either TRBD1 or TRBD2 may supply D (5 bases each). This CDR3 has 18 residues. Germline V gives CDR1 SQVTM, CDR2 ANQGSEA. The chain's CDR3 is CCVEDTGSGSSGANVLTF. The CDR3 nucleotides are TGCTGCGTTGAAGATACCGGGTCAGGGAGCTCTGGGGCCAACGTCCTGACTTTC.

This clone was observed a few times. The chain recombines TRBV30 with TRBJ1-4; TRBD1 might be the D (5 bases). This CDR3 comprises 16 residues. V was cut by 0 bases and J by 6 bases, with 17 bases left in between. The germline V gene has CDR1 GTSNPN and CDR2 SVGIG (reference sequence). The CDR3 DNA follows: TGTGCCTGGAGTGTAATTGGGGGAGGTAGTTATGAAAAACTGTTTTTT. Protein sequence: CAWSVIGGGSYEKLFF.

In its sample, this clone was seen a few times. This chain joins TRBV5-6 and TRBJ2-3; 8 bases are shared with TRBD2. There are 15 residues in the CDR3. Germline V gives CDR1 SGHDT, CDR2 YYEEEE. Trimming at V came to 4 bases and at J to 6 bases, leaving 10 bases not matched to a gene. The CDR3 is CASSPKAGEVDTQYF. The CDR3 coding sequence is TGTGCCAGCAGCCCGAAAGCGGGGGAGGTGGATACGCAGTATTTT.

The V gene is TRBV5-6, the J gene TRBJ2-7, with D possibly matching TRBD1 (5 bases). With 0 bases removed from V and 7 bases from J, the gap between germline ends came to 20 bases. CDR1 is SGHDT and CDR2 is YYEEEE in the germline V gene. There are 16 residues in the CDR3. CDR3: CASSLDSGHGLGEQYV. In DNA, the CDR3 is TGTGCCAGCAGCTTGGATAGTGGACACGGTCTCGGGGAGCAGTACGTC.